This T cell receptor (beta chain) was recovered during a study of T cell repertoires in cytomegalovirus infection. The wider study: Public TCR beta signatures indicated both CMV infection and matching HLA type.

A single record per CDR3 protein comes from TCRdb applying MiXCR to the reads. The table includes approximately 280,000 distinct CDR3 sequences, 22% detected once. At least ten counts were recorded for this clonotype. The antigen is undetermined. In germline, CDR1 is MNHNS, CDR2 SASEGT. CDR3 length equals 14 residues. V lost 7 bases and J 3 bases, leaving 13 bases between the germline ends. The chain has TRBV6-1 and TRBJ2-1, with D tentatively TRBD2 (5 bases). The source was cultured PBMCs, collected from culture after CMV antigen stimulation. This sequence originates from a human donor in good health (CMV status not recorded). Some clones in this sample may be carry-over from other donors' samples. Here the CDR3 reads CASTGLPNYNEQFF. The CDR3 DNA follows: TGTGCCAGCACCGGACTCCCCAACTACAATGAGCAGTTCTTC.